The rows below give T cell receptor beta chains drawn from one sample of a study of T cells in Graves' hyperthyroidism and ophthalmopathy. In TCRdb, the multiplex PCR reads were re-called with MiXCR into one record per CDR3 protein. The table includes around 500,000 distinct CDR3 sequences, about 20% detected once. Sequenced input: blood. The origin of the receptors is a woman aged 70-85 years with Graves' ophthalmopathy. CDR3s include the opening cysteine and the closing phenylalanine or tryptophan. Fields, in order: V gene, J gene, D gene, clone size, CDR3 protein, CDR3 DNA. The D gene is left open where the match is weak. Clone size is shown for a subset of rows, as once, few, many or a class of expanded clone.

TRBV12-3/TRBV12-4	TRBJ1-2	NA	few	CASRPGEIGGYTF	TGTGCCAGCAGACCAGGGGAGATTGGTGGCTACACCTTC
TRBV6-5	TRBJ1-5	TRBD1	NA	CASSYSLIRGNQPQHF	TGTGCCAGCAGTTACTCGCTGATCAGGGGGAATCAGCCCCAGCATTTT
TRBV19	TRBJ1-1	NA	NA	CASSTLEGHTEAFF	TGTGCCAGTAGTACTTTGGAGGGGCACACTGAAGCTTTCTTT
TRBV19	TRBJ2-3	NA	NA	CASSAGGLWSDTQYF	TGTGCCAGTAGCGCAGGGGGGTTGTGGTCGGATACGCAGTATTTT
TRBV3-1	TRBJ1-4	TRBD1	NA	CASSQTAGTGVTTNEKLFF	TGTGCCAGCAGCCAGACGGCCGGGACAGGGGTCACAACTAATGAAAAACTGTTTTTT
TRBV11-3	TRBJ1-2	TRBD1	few	CASSLVIDRGGYTF	TGTGCCAGCAGCTTAGTAATTGACAGGGGAGGCTACACCTTC
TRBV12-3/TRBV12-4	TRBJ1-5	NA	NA	CASSLNWSNQPQHF	TGTGCCAGCAGTTTAAACTGGAGCAATCAGCCCCAGCATTTT
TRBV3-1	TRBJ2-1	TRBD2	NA	CASSQTSGSNEQFF	TGTGCCAGCAGCCAGACTAGCGGGAGCAATGAGCAGTTCTTC
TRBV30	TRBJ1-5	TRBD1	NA	CAWSPRTGLQPQHF	TGTGCCTGGAGTCCCCGGACAGGCCTACAGCCCCAGCATTTT
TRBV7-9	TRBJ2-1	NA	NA	CASSTPWVFNEQFF	TGTGCCAGCAGCACCCCTTGGGTTTTCAATGAGCAGTTCTTC
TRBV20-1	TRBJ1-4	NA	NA	CSAIRGHGNEKLFF	TGCAGTGCGATAAGGGGACACGGAAATGAAAAACTGTTTTTT
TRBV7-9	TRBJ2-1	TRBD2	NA	CASSLGAPGLADNEQFF	TGTGCCAGCAGCTTGGGGGCCCCGGGACTAGCGGACAATGAGCAGTTCTTC
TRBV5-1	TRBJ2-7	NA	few	CASSLRSAAYEQYF	TGCGCCAGCAGCTTGAGGTCTGCAGCCTACGAGCAGTACTTC
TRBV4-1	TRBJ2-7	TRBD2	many	CASSQETSASSYEQYF	TGCGCCAGCAGCCAAGAGACTAGCGCGAGCTCCTACGAGCAGTACTTC
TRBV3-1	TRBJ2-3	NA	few	CASSQELGTDTQYF	TGTGCCAGCAGCCAAGAATTGGGGACAGATACGCAGTATTTT
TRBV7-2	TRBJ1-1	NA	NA	CASSWWQSNTEAFF	TGTGCCAGCAGCTGGTGGCAATCAAACACTGAAGCTTTCTTT
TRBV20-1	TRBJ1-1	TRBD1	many	CSARSRGRLNTEAFF	TGCAGTGCTAGATCGAGGGGGCGACTGAACACTGAAGCTTTCTTT
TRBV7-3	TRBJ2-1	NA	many	CASSLRGGHEQFF	TGTGCCAGCAGCTTACGGGGTGGCCATGAGCAGTTCTTC
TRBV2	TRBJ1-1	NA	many	CASSPGTSNTEAFF	TGTGCCAGCAGTCCTGGGACCTCGAACACTGAAGCTTTCTTT
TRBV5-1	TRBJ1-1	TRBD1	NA	CASSLAGGKPNTEAFF	TGCGCCAGCAGCTTGGCAGGGGGCAAACCGAACACTGAAGCTTTCTTT
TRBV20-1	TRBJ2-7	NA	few	CSASHAGQGEQYF	TGCAGTGCTAGTCACGCAGGCCAGGGCGAGCAGTACTTC
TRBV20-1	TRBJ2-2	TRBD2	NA	CSSSGTNTGELFF	TGCAGTTCTAGCGGTACGAACACCGGGGAGCTGTTTTTT
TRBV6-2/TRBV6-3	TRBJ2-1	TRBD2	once	CASKASGTSYNEQFF	TGTGCCAGCAAAGCTAGCGGAACCTCCTACAATGAGCAGTTCTTC
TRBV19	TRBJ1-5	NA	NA	CASSIGGGLAAQPQHF	TGTGCCAGTAGTATAGGAGGAGGGTTGGCGGCTCAGCCCCAGCATTTT
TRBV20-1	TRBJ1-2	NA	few	CSAWDYGYTF	TGCAGTGCTTGGGACTATGGCTACACCTTC
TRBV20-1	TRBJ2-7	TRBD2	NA	CSAQKAAGGSSYEQYF	TGCAGTGCACAGAAGGCCGCGGGAGGGAGCTCCTACGAGCAGTACTTC
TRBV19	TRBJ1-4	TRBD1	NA	CASRTGSNEKLFF	TGTGCCAGCCGGACAGGGTCTAATGAAAAACTGTTTTTT
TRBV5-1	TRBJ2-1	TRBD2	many	CASSLGLAGDIKQFF	TGCGCCAGCAGCTTGGGGTTAGCGGGAGACATTAAGCAGTTCTTC
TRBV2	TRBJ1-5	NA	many	CASSFSGGGNQPQHF	TGTGCCAGCAGCTTTTCCGGGGGGGGCAATCAGCCCCAGCATTTT
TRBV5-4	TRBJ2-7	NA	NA	CASSPPGRTIYEQYF	TGTGCCAGCAGCCCCCCCGGGCGAACTATCTACGAGCAGTACTTC
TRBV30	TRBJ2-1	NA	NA	CAWSGQNEQFF	TGTGCCTGGAGTGGACAGAATGAGCAGTTCTTC
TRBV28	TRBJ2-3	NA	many	CASRGGLPGHTQYF	TGTGCCAGCAGGGGGGGACTCCCCGGGCATACGCAGTATTTT
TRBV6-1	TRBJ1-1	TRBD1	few	CASRTGGGKTEAFF	TGTGCCAGCAGAACAGGGGGAGGGAAGACTGAAGCTTTCTTT
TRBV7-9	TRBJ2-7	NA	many	CASSPRQATYYEQYF	TGTGCCAGCAGCCCCAGACAGGCAACGTACTACGAGCAGTACTTC
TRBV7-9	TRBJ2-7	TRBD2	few	CASSPLGLAGGYEQYF	TGTGCCAGCAGCCCGCTGGGACTAGCGGGCGGATACGAGCAGTACTTC
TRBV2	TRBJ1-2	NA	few	CASSETIGQIANYGYTF	TGTGCCAGCAGTGAAACTATAGGACAAATAGCTAACTATGGCTACACCTTC
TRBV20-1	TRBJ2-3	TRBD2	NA	CSASSPLAGVSDTQYF	TGCAGTGCTAGCTCCCCCCTAGCGGGAGTTTCAGATACGCAGTATTTT
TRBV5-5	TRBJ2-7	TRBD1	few	CASSLRNRGQGEQYF	TGTGCCAGCAGCTTACGAAACCGGGGACAGGGCGAGCAGTACTTC
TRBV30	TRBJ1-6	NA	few	CAWSEQPPPNSPLHF	TGTGCCTGGAGTGAACAGCCTCCGCCGAATTCACCCCTCCACTTT
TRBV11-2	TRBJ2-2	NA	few	CASSSYPGGNTGELFF	TGTGCCAGCAGCTCCTACCCTGGGGGGAACACCGGGGAGCTGTTTTTT
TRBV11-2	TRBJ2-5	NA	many	CASSSLGRGNQETQYF	TGTGCCAGCAGCTCCCTCGGGCGCGGGAACCAAGAGACCCAGTACTTC
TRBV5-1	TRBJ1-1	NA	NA	CASSLAGTQHTEAFF	TGCGCCAGCAGCTTGGCCGGGACTCAACACACTGAAGCTTTCTTT
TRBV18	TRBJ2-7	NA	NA	CASSPPVLTYEQYF	TGTGCCAGCTCACCACCGGTACTGACCTACGAGCAGTACTTC